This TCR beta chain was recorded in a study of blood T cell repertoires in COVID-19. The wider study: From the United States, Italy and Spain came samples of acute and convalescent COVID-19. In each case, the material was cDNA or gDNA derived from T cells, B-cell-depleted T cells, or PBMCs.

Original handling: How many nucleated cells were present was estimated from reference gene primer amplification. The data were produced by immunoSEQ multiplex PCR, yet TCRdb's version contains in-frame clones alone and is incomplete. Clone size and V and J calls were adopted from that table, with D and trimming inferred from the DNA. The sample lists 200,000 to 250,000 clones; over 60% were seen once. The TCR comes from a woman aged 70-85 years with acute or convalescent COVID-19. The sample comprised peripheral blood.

CDR3 bases: TGTGCCAGCAGTCCATCCTCCGGGAGGGATCAGCCCCAGCATTTT. It yields the protein CASSPSSGRDQPQHF. The rearrangement joins TRBV28 to TRBJ1-5; unclear D gene. V was pared by 5 bases and J by 5 bases, with 16 bases between. There are 15 residues in the CDR3. Germline V gene sequence: CDR1 MDHEN, CDR2 SYDVKM.